This TCR beta chain stems from a study of PD-L1 blockade in urothelial cancer listed by TCRdb under 2017. About the study as a whole: Therapy was started at some point between 2013 and 2015 for all patients, and atezolizumab 1,200 mg was administered intravenously every 3 weeks. About 85% of the roughly 29 patients were identified as males with urothelial cancer of bladder origin, and a prior smoking history was reported by 18 of 29 patients. An ECOG performance status of 0 or 1 was recorded for the patients, and 0 to 3 prior chemotherapy regimens had been received by the patients. Blood samples were analyzed at 3 weeks after treatment start (second dose) and at 6 weeks after treatment start. Blood samples gave a median of about 130,000 T cells and roughly 83,000 unique TCRs, with a median clonality of 0.080. The study was an exploratory multi-omic analysis of somatic, immune and clinical correlates of response to PD-L1 blockade with atezolizumab in urothelial cancer. Pretreatment tumor samples and matched peripheral blood, collected serially before and after atezolizumab treatment, underwent TCR sequencing. Progression-free survival longer than 6 months counted as durable clinical benefit, and TCR features were additionally tested against both progression-free and overall survival. In the same patients, whole exome sequencing and RNA sequencing of pretreatment tumors were performed in addition to TCR sequencing. Ten or so patients reached durable clinical benefit, while about 19 patients did not. Twenty-nine patients had pretreatment blood TCR-seq, some 25 had at least one posttreatment blood collection, and some 25 had tumor TCR-seq. Summary of the overall study and its limitations: At 3 weeks after the start of treatment, tumor-associated TCR clones in peripheral blood had expanded more in patients with durable benefit (n of about 21, p = 0.022). Small sample size (n ≈ 28) and many exploratory analyses mean the results are intended to be hypothesis-generating. A pretreatment peripheral blood TCR clonality below the median was linked to improved progression-free and overall survival.

Synthetic TCR analog templates were spiked into each PCR to estimate absolute template abundance from read counts. TCRbeta CDR3 regions were amplified from genomic DNA with bias-controlled V and J gene primers using the immunoSEQ assay. Rearranged TCRbeta segments were sequenced at approximately 20X coverage. In the authors' own workflow: Clustering was used to correct sequencing errors, and CDR3s were annotated against IMGT to assign V, D and J genes. Downstream analyses used only productive TCRbeta rearrangements, leaving out any out-of-frame or stop-codon sequences. To compute clonality, Shannon entropy was normalized by the log of the number of unique productive sequences and then subtracted from one. Clones differing between time points or between blood and tumor were identified by Fisher's exact test with Benjamini-Hochberg correction at adjusted p below 0.01. In TCRdb, the immuneACCESS table is reduced to in-frame sequences with V and J assigned. These tables do not hold every clone; where another copy was compared, an unresolved V gene accounts for under half, and the others remain unexplained. V and J calls and clone size are as listed in that table; D and trimming were resolved from the DNA. The sample contains about 43,000 clones, approximately 90% of them found a single time. 13% to 15% of the sample comes from the top ten.

The CDR3 spans 17 residues, from the cysteine through the phenylalanine. The DNA shown is the 51-base CDR3, in frame from base 1. Trimming costs V 5 bases and J 0 bases, and their ends lie 16 bases apart. CDR1 and CDR2 are read off the germline V gene as WSHSY and SAAADI. Comments on this clone: The antigen this receptor binds is unknown. Nothing much larger sits one base from this clone, and base qualities are not available.

A cohort of 25 to 30 patients with locally advanced or metastatic urothelial carcinoma, treated at Memorial Sloan Kettering on a trial protocol, was included. Peripheral blood mononuclear cells were collected pretreatment and during treatment, with between 1 and 8 total time points per patient. The Qiagen DNeasy Blood extraction kit was used to purify genomic DNA from total PBMCs and from tumor samples. Collected pretreatment and during treatment, PBMCs were isolated and stored as previously described. The rearrangement joined TRBV10-2 to TRBJ1-4, and the D gene may be TRBD1, 6 bases matching. This TCR derives from a woman aged 60-75 years with urothelial cancer. The sample consisted of PBMCs, taken around atezolizumab (anti-PD-L1) treatment. The sequenced DNA is TGCGCCAGCAGTCCGGGACACGGAAAAGCAACTAATGAAAAACTGTTTTTT. This sequence encodes CASSPGHGKATNEKLFF.